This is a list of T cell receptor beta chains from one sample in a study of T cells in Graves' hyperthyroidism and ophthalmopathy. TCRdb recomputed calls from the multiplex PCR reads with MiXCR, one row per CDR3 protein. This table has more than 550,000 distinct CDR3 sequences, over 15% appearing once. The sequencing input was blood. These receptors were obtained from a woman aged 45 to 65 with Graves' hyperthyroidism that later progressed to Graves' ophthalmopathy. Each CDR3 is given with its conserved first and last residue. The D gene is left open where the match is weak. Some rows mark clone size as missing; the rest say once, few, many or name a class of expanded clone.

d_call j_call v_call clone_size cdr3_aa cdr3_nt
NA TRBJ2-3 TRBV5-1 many CASSFGFGTDTQYF TGCGCCAGCAGCTTTGGGTTCGGCACAGATACGCAGTATTTT
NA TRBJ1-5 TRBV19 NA CASSTGLRSNQLQHF TGTGCCAGTAGTACCGGACTAAGGAGCAATCAGCTCCAGCATTTT
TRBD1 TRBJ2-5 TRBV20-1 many CSARRADRGRGETQYF TGCAGTGCTAGAAGAGCGGACAGGGGGAGAGGAGAGACCCAGTACTTC
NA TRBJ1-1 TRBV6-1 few CASYRGHNTEAFF TGTGCCAGCTACCGGGGGCACAACACTGAAGCTTTCTTT
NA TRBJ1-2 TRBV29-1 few CSVEDDNYGYTF TGCAGCGTTGAAGACGACAACTATGGCTACACCTTC
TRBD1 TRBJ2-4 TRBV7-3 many CASRVRQGENIQYF TGTGCCAGCAGAGTCCGACAGGGCGAAAACATTCAGTACTTC
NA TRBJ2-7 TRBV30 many CAWSVYKRSSYEQYF TGTGCCTGGAGTGTATACAAGAGGAGCTCCTACGAGCAGTACTTC
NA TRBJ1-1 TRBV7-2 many CASSRQAARGAFF TGTGCCAGCAGCCGACAGGCAGCCCGGGGGGCTTTCTTT
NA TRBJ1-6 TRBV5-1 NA CASSSGGRNYNSPLHF TGCGCCAGCAGCTCCGGAGGGAGAAACTATAATTCACCCCTCCACTTT
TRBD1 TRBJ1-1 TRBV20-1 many CSARDRTGGTEAFF TGCAGTGCTAGAGATCGGACAGGGGGCACTGAAGCTTTCTTT
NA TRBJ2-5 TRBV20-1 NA CSARDVGQETQYF TGCAGTGCTAGAGATGTGGGCCAAGAGACCCAGTACTTC
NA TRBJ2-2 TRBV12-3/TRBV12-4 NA CASINGHNTGELFF TGTGCCAGCATCAACGGGCACAACACCGGGGAGCTGTTTTTT
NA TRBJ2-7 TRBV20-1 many CSAIHRDRSSYEQYF TGCAGTGCCATCCACCGGGACCGAAGCTCCTACGAGCAGTACTTC
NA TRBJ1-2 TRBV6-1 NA CATRWGFYGYTF TGTGCCACCCGGTGGGGGTTCTATGGCTACACCTTC
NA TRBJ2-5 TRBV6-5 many CASSYSRSGDQETQYF TGTGCCAGCAGTTACTCGAGAAGTGGGGACCAAGAGACCCAGTACTTC
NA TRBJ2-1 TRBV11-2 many CASTKSGVYNEQFF TGTGCCAGCACCAAATCAGGGGTTTACAATGAGCAGTTCTTC
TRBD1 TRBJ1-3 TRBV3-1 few CASSRTGHSGNTIYF TGTGCCAGCAGCCGGACAGGACACTCTGGAAACACCATATATTTT
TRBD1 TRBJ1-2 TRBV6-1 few CASSEWGTGGNGYTF TGTGCCAGCAGTGAATGGGGAACAGGGGGCAATGGCTACACCTTC
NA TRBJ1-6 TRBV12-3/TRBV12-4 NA CASSALGGLGNSPLHF TGTGCCAGCAGTGCCCTCGGGGGTTTGGGTAATTCACCCCTCCACTTT
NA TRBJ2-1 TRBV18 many CASSSLADNEQFF TGTGCCAGCTCAAGCTTGGCCGACAATGAGCAGTTCTTC
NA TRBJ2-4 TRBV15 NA CATSNGLGDIQYF TGTGCCACCAGCAACGGCCTCGGGGACATTCAGTACTTC
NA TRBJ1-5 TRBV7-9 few CASSRGGGNQPQHF TGTGCCAGCAGCAGGGGGGGGGGCAATCAGCCCCAGCATTTT
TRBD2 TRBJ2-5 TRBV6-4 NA CASSPLAGGRQTQYF TGTGCCAGCAGTCCGCTAGCGGGGGGGCGCCAGACCCAGTACTTC
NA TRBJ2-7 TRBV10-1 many CASSENGPYEQYF TGCGCCAGCAGTGAGAACGGCCCCTACGAGCAGTACTTC